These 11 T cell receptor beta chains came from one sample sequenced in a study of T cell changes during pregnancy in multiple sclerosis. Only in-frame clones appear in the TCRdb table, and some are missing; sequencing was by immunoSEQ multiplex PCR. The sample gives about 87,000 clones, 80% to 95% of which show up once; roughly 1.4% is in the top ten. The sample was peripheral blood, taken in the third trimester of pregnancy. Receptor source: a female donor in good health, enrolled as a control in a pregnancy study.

The CDR3 nucleotides read TGTGCCAGCAGCGGAGGACTAGCGGGAGGGCCAGAGACCCAGTACTTC. It is translated as CASSGGLAGGPETQYF. The chain recombines TRBV7-9 with TRBJ2-5, with 15 bases aligning to TRBD2. The CDR3 length is 16 residues. Germline CDR1 is SEHNR and CDR2 is FQNEAQ (reference sequence). V lost 5 bases, J lost 4 bases, and 5 bases stayed unmatched. Full variable domain (remainder filled in from reference TRBV7-9 and TRBJ2-5): DTGVSQNPRHKITKRGQNVTFRCDPISEHNRLYWYRQTLGQGPEFLTYFQNEAQLEKSRLLSDRFSAERPKGSFSTLEIQRTEQGDSAMYLCASSGGLAGGPETQYFGPGTRLLVL.

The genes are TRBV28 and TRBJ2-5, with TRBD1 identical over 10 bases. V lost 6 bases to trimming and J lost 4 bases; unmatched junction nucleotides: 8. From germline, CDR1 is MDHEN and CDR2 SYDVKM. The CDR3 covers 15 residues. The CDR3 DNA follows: TGTGCCAGCAGGTCCGGGACAGGGGTTGTAGAGACCCAGTACTTC. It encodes CASRSGTGVVETQYF.

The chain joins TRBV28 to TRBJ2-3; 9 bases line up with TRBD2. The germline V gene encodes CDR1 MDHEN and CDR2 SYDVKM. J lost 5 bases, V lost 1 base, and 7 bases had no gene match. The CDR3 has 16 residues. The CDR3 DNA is TGTGCCAGCAGTTTATTTGGCGGGAGGGCGGGAGATACGCAGTATTTT. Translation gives CASSLFGGRAGDTQYF.

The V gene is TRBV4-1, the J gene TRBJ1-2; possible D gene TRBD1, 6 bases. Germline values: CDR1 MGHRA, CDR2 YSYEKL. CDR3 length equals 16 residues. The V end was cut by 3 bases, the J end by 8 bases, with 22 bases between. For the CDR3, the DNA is TGCGCCAGCAGCCACTCAATCCCAGGGGTGGGTGGGGGCTACACCTTC. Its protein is CASSHSIPGVGGGYTF.

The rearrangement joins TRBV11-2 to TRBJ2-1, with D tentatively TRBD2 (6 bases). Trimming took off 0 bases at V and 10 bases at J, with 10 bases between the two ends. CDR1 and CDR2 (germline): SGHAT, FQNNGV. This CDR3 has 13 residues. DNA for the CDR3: TGTGCCAGCAGCTTAGATGGGGGAGGCGAGCAGTTCTTC. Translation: CASSLDGGGEQFF.

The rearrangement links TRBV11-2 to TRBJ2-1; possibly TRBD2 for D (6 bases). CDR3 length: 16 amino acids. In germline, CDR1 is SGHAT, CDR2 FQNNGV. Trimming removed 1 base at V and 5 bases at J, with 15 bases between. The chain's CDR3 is CASSLGNGLTDNEQFF. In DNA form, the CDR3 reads TGTGCCAGCAGCTTAGGCAACGGACTAACCGACAATGAGCAGTTCTTC.

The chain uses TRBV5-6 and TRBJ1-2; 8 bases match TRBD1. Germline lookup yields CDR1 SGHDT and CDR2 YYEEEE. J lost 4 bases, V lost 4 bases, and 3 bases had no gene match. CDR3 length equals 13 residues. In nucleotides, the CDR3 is TGTGCCAGCAGCCGGACAGGGATCTATGGCTACACCTTC. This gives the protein CASSRTGIYGYTF.

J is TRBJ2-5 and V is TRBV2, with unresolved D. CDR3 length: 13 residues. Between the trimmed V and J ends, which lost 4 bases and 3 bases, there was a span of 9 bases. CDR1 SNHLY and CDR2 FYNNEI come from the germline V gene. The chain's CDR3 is CASSVEQKETQYF. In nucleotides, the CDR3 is TGTGCCAGCAGTGTGGAGCAAAAAGAGACCCAGTACTTC.

The CDR3 here is CASTLGGSGYTF. DNA for the CDR3: TGTGCCAGCACCCTAGGGGGTTCAGGCTACACCTTC. V is TRBV7-9 and J is TRBJ1-2, with a weak D call TRBD1 (6 bases). There are 12 residues in the CDR3. CDR1 is SEHNR, CDR2 FQNEAQ, per germline (reference sequence). V lost 7 bases and J lost 8, with 14 bases in between.

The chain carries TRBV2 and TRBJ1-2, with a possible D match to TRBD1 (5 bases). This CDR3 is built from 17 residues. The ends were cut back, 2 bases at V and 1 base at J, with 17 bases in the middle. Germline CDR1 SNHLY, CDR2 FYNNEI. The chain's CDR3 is CASSETGLKAHNYGYTF. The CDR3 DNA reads TGTGCCAGCAGTGAAACGGGACTAAAGGCCCATAACTATGGCTACACCTTC.

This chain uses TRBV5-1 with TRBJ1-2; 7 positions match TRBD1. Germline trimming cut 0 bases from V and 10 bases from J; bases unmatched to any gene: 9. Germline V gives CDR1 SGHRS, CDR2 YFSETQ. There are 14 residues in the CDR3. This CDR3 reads CASSLEDRAGVYTF. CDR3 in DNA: TGCGCCAGCAGCTTGGAAGACAGGGCCGGCGTCTACACCTTC.